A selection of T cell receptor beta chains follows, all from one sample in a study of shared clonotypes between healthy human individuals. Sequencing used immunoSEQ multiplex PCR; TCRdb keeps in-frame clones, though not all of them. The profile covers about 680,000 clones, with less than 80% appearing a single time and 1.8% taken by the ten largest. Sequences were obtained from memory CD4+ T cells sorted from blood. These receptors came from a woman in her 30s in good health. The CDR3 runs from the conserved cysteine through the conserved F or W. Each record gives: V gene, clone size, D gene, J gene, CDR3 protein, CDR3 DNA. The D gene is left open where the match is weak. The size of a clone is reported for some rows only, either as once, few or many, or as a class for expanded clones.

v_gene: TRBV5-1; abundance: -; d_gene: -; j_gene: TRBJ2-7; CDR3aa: CASSLAGNEQYF; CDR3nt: TGCGCCAGCAGCTTGGCCGGGAACGAGCAGTACTTC
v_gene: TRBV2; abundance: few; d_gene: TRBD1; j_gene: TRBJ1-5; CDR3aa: CAMGGQGGNQPQHF; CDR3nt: TGTGCCATGGGAGGACAGGGGGGGAATCAGCCCCAGCATTTT
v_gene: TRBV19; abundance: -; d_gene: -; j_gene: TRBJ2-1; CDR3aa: CASSIEAGQQFF; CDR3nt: TGTGCCAGTAGTATAGAAGCAGGACAGCAGTTCTTC
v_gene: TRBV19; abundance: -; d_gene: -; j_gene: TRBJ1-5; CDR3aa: CASNAGINQPQHF; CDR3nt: TGTGCCAGTAATGCAGGGATAAATCAGCCCCAGCATTTT
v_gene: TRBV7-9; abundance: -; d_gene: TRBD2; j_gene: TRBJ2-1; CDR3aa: CASSLASLAGAGEQFF; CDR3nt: TGTGCCAGCAGCTTAGCAAGCCTAGCGGGAGCAGGGGAGCAGTTCTTC
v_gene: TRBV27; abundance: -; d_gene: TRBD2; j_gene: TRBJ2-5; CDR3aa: CASTTSGIQETQYF; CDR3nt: TGTGCCAGTACGACTAGCGGGATCCAAGAGACCCAGTACTTC
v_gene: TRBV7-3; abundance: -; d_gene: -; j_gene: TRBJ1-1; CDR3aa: CASRRDNENTEAFF; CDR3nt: TGTGCCAGCAGGCGGGACAATGAGAACACTGAAGCTTTCTTT
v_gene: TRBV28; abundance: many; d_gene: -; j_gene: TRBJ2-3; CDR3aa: CASSYEGRTQYF; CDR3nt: TGTGCCAGCAGTTACGAGGGGAGGACGCAGTATTTT
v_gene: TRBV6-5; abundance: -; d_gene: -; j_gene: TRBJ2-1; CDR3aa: CASSSTWADSYNEQFF; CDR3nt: TGTGCCAGCAGTTCGACGTGGGCCGACTCCTACAATGAGCAGTTCTTC
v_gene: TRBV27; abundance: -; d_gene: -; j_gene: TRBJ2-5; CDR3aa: CASSLGETQYF; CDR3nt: TGTGCCAGCAGTTTAGGCGAGACCCAGTACTTC
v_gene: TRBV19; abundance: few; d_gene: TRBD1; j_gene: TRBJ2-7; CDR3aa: CASSMTGPSYEQYF; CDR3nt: TGTGCCAGTAGTATGACAGGGCCCTCCTACGAGCAGTACTTC
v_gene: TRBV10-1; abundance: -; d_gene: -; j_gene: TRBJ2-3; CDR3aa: CASSEGPQGDTQYF; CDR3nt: TGCGCCAGCTCGGAGGGGCCCCAGGGGGATACGCAGTATTTT
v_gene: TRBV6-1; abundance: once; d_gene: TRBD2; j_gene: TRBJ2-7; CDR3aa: CASTTMAGDANEQYF; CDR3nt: TGTGCCAGCACCACTATGGCGGGAGACGCGAACGAGCAGTACTTC
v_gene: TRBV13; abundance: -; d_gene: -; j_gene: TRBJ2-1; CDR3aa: CASSDRGSGRGNEQFF; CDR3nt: TGTGCCAGCAGTGACAGGGGGAGCGGGAGAGGGAATGAGCAGTTCTTC
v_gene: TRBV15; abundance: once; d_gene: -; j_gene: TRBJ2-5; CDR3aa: CATSRVGGLQETQYF; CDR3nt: TGTGCCACCAGCAGAGTCGGGGGATTACAAGAGACCCAGTACTTC
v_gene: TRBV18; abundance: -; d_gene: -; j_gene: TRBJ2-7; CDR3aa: CASSYSYEQYF; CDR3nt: TGTGCCAGCTCGTACAGCTACGAGCAGTACTTC
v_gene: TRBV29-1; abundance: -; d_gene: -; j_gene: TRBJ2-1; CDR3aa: CSAFSYNEQFF; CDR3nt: TGCAGCGCCTTCTCCTACAATGAGCAGTTCTTC
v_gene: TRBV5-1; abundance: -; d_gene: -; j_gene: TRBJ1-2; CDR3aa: CASSLASGISYGYTF; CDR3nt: TGCGCCAGCAGCTTGGCCTCGGGTATTAGCTATGGCTACACCTTC
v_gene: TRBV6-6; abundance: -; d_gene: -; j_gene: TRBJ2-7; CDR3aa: CASSYSSVLSEQYF; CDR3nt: TGTGCCAGCAGTTACTCGTCCGTACTCTCCGAGCAGTACTTC
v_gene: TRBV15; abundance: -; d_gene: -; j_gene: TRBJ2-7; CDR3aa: CATSRDTGENSYEQYF; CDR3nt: TGTGCCACCAGCAGAGATACGGGGGAAAACTCCTACGAGCAGTACTTC
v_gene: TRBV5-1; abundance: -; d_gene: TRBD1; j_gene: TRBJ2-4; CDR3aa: CASSPGTGGNIQYF; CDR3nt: TGCGCCAGCAGCCCCGGGACAGGGGGCAACATTCAGTACTTC
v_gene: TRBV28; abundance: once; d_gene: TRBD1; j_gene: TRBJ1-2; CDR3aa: CASSSEAGQGQYGYTF; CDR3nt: TGTGCCAGCAGTTCGGAAGCGGGACAGGGACAGTATGGCTACACCTTC
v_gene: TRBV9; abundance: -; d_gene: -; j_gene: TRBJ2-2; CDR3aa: CASSVAGRWTGELFF; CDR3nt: TGTGCCAGCAGCGTAGCTGGGAGATGGACCGGGGAGCTGTTTTTT
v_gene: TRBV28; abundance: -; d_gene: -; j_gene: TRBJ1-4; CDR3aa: CASSSPAREKLFF; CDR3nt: TGTGCCAGCAGCTCCCCCGCGAGGGAAAAACTGTTTTTT
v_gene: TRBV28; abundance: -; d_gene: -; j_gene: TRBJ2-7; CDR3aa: CASSYPLRDEQYF; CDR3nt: TGTGCCAGCAGTTACCCCCTCAGGGACGAGCAGTACTTC
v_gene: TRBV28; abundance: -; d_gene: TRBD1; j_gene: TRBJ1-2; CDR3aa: CASSFQGQGGGYTF; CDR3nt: TGTGCCAGCAGTTTCCAGGGGCAGGGGGGTGGCTACACCTTC
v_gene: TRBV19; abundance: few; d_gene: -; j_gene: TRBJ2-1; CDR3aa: CASNGGLPDNEQFF; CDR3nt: TGTGCCAGTAATGGGGGTCTCCCCGACAATGAGCAGTTCTTC
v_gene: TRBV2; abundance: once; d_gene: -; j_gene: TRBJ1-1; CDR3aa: CAATFWENTEAFF; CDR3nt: TGTGCCGCAACTTTCTGGGAGAACACTGAAGCTTTCTTT
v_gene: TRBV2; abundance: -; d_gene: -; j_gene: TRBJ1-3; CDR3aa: CASSEANSGNTIYF; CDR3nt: TGTGCCAGCAGTGAGGCGAACTCTGGAAACACCATATATTTT
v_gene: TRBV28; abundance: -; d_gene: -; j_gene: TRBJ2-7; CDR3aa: CASSLNRGGSEQYF; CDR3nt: TGTGCCAGCAGCCTTAACAGGGGAGGCTCCGAGCAGTACTTC
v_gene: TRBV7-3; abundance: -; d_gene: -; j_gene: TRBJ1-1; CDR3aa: CASSKDGNTEAFF; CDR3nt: TGTGCCAGCAGCAAGGACGGGAACACTGAAGCTTTCTTT
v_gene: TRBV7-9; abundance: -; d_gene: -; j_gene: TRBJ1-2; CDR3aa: CASSLVILAEQLNYGYTF; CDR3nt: TGTGCCAGCAGCTTAGTCATTTTGGCGGAACAGCTTAACTATGGCTACACCTTC
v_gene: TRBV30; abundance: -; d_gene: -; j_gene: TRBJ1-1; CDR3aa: CAWTYTSRGGTEAFF; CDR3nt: TGTGCCTGGACCTATACGAGCAGGGGCGGCACTGAAGCTTTCTTT
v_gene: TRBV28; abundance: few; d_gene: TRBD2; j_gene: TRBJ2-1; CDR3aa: CASSHLGASGSNEQFF; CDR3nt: TGTGCCAGCAGCCATTTGGGGGCTAGCGGGAGCAATGAGCAGTTCTTC
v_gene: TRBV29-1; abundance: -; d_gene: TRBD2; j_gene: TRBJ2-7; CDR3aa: CSVGTSGTYEQYF; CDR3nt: TGCAGCGTTGGGACTAGCGGGACCTACGAGCAGTACTTC
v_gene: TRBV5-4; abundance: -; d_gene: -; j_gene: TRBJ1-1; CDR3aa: CASAPVGENEAFF; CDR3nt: TGTGCCAGCGCCCCAGTTGGAGAGAATGAAGCTTTCTTT
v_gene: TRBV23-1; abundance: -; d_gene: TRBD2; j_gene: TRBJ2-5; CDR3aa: CASSQPHPGRVGETGYF; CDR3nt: TGCGCCAGCAGTCAGCCTCACCCCGGGAGGGTTGGAGAGACCGGGTACTTC
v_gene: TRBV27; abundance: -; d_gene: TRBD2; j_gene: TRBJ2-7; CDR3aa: CASSSRTSGDYEQYF; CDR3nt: TGTGCCAGCAGTTCACGGACTAGCGGGGACTACGAGCAGTACTTC
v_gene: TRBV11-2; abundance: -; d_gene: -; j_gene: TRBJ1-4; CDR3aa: CASSLDRDATNEKLFF; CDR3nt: TGTGCCAGCAGCTTAGACCGAGATGCAACTAATGAAAAACTGTTTTTT
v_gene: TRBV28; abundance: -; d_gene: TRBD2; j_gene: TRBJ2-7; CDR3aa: CASSFMGLAGGEQYF; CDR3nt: TGTGCCAGCAGTTTTATGGGACTAGCGGGAGGCGAGCAGTACTTC
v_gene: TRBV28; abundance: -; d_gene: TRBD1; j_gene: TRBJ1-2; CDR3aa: CASGTGDGYTF; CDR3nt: TGTGCCAGCGGGACAGGGGATGGCTACACCTTC
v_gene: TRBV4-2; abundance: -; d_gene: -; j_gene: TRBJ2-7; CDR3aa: CASSQDLPGGSYEQYF; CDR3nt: TGTGCCAGCAGCCAAGATCTTCCAGGGGGGTCCTACGAGCAGTACTTC
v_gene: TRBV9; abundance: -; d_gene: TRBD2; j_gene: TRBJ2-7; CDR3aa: CASSVGFSGRGYEQYF; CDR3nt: TGTGCCAGCAGCGTGGGATTTAGCGGGAGAGGGTACGAGCAGTACTTC
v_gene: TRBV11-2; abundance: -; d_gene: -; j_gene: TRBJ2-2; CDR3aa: CASSLNLATGELFF; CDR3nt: TGTGCCAGCAGCTTAAATTTAGCGACCGGGGAGCTGTTTTTT
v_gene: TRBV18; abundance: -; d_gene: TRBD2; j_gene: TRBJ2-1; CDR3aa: CASSPLGLAFDEQFF; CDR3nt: TGTGCCAGCTCACCACTTGGACTAGCTTTCGATGAGCAGTTCTTC
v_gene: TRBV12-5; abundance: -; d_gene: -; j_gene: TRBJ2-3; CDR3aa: CASANQRDTQYF; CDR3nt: TGTGCTAGTGCCAACCAGAGGGATACGCAGTATTTT
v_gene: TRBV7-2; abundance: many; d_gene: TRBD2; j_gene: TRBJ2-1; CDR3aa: CASSLEREGVNEQFF; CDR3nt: TGTGCCAGCAGCTTAGAGCGGGAGGGCGTAAACGAGCAGTTCTTC
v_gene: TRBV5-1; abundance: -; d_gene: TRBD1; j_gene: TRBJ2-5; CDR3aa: CASSLGQGSHQETQYF; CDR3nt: TGCGCCAGCAGCTTGGGACAGGGATCACACCAAGAGACCCAGTACTTC
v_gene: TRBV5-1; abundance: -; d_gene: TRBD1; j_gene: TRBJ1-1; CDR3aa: CASSLEPGTGGEAFF; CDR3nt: TGCGCCAGCAGCTTGGAACCCGGGACAGGAGGGGAAGCTTTCTTT
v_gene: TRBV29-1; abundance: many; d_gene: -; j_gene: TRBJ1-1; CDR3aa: CSVDQENTEAFF; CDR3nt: TGCAGCGTTGATCAGGAGAACACTGAAGCTTTCTTT
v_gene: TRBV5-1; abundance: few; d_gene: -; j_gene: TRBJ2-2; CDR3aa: CASSLDRIANTGELFF; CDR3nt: TGCGCCAGCAGCTTGGATCGTATCGCGAACACCGGGGAGCTGTTTTTT
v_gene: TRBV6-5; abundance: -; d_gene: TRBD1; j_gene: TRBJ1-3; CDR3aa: CASRDRASGNTIYF; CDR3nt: TGTGCCAGCAGGGACAGGGCCTCTGGAAACACCATATATTTT
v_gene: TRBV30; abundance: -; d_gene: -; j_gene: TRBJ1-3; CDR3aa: CANLKGGGTIYF; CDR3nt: TGTGCCAACCTAAAGGGGGGGGGTACCATATATTTT
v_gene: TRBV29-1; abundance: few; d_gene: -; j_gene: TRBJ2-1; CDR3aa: CSVRGVGSYNEQFF; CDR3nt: TGCAGCGTGAGGGGTGTGGGCTCCTACAATGAGCAGTTCTTC
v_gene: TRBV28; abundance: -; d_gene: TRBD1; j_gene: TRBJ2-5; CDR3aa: CASSPPLWGGQGTPETQYF; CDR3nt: TGTGCCAGCAGTCCACCACTATGGGGGGGACAGGGGACCCCAGAGACCCAGTACTTC
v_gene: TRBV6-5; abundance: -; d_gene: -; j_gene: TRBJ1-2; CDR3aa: CASSLRLWGNYGYTF; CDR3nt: TGTGCCAGCAGTCTCCGCCTTTGGGGCAACTATGGCTACACCTTC
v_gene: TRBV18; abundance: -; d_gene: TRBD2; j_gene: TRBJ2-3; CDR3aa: CASSTTSGSTDTQYF; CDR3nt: TGTGCCAGCTCAACCACTAGCGGATCCACAGATACGCAGTATTTT